These 20 T cell receptor beta chains share one sample of origin, sequenced in a study of blood T cells in healthy people across ages. With a J-beta primer mix and a sample-barcoded 5' primer, a second PCR ran 7 to 11 cycles. TCRdb independently ran MiXCR on the 5' RACE reads; one entry per CDR3 protein. The table lists fewer than 750,000 distinct CDR3 sequences, around 52% of them singletons. What was sequenced was blood. These TCRs come from a woman aged 80 or over in good health.

The chain is built from TRBV6-6 and TRBJ1-1; D unresolved. Trimming stripped 4 bases from V and 0 bases from J, with 9 bases between. There are 14 residues in the CDR3. Germline V CDR1 and CDR2: MNHNY, SVGAGI (reference sequence). The CDR3: CASSSSSLNTEAFF. The CDR3 nucleotides read TGTGCCAGCAGTTCCAGCAGCTTGAACACTGAAGCTTTCTTT.

The chain joins TRBV3-1 to TRBJ2-5; 9 bases fit TRBD1. With the DNA end fitting TRBJ2-7 better, the J assignment may be wrong. CDR1 LGHDT and CDR2 YNNKEL come from the germline V gene (reference sequence). The CDR3 is 15 residues long. CDR3 in amino acids: CASSPRDRVLFEQYF. CDR3 bases: TGTGCCAGCAGCCCCCGGGACAGGGTTCTTTTCGAGCAGTACTTC.

Ten or more counts support this clonotype. This sequence joins TRBV7-9 and TRBJ2-1, with TRBD2 matching over 7 bases. The trim removed 4 bases at V and 0 bases at J, leaving 9 bases unmatched. Germline V gene sequence: CDR1 SEHNR, CDR2 FQNEAQ (reference sequence). The CDR3 length is 17 residues. The CDR3 sequence is CASSSLSSGSSYNEQFF. The CDR3 coding sequence is TGTGCCAGCAGCTCCCTATCTAGCGGTAGCTCCTACAATGAGCAGTTCTTC. The full variable domain, with the rest looked up from reference TRBV7-9 and TRBJ2-1, is DTGVSQNPRHKITKRGQNVTFRCDPISEHNRLYWYRQTLGQGPEFLTYFQNEAQLEKSRLLSDRFSAERPKGSFSTLEIQRTEQGDSAMYLCASSSLSSGSSYNEQFFGPGTRLTVL.

The sample holds one count of this clonotype. The chain combines TRBV28 with TRBJ2-5, with 14 bases matching TRBD2. Unmatched junction bases numbered 8, after V lost 6 bases and J lost 11 bases. This CDR3 has 14 residues. Germline V gene sequence: CDR1 MDHEN, CDR2 SYDVKM. Here the CDR3 reads CASSSPGLAGEQYF. CDR3 bases: TGTGCCAGCAGCTCCCCGGGACTAGCGGGGGAGCAGTACTTC.

The count of this clonotype is one. The gene calls are TRBV20-1 and TRBJ2-3; TRBD2 aligns across 8 bases. CDR3 length: 15 residues. From germline, CDR1 is DFQATT and CDR2 SNEGSKA (reference sequence). CDR3 nucleotides: TGCAGCGCCCCCGGGACTAGGAAACGTACAGATACGCAGTATTTT. Amino acids: CSAPGTRKRTDTQYF.

To note about this clonotype: One end of the junction does not line up with germline, which may come from a read error. The chain combines TRBV7-2 with TRBJ2-1; no clear D gene. Germline CDR1 SGHTA, CDR2 FQGNSA. This CDR3 contains 12 residues. The chain's CDR3 is CASGLDGAVRFF. Here the CDR3 DNA reads TGTGCCAGCGGCTTAGATGGCGCTGTGCGGTTCTTC.

V gene TRBV4-3 combines with J gene TRBJ1-6; D gene unclear. This CDR3 comprises 15 residues. Looked up from germline, CDR1 is LGHNA and CDR2 is YSLEER. Trimming removed 0 bases from V and 10 bases from J, with 13 bases in between. CDR3 DNA: TGCGCCAGCAGCCAAGAAACGGGAAGGTACTCACCCCTCCACTTT. Translating gives CASSQETGRYSPLHF.

A single count supports this clonotype. The gene calls are TRBV29-1 and TRBJ1-2, with TRBD1 matching 9 bases. Germline CDR1 and CDR2: SQVTM and ANQGSEA. V shed 7 bases, J shed 7 bases, and the junction held 4 bases outside the gene matches. This CDR3 comprises 11 residues. This chain's CDR3 is CSGTGAFGYTF. CDR3 DNA: TGCAGCGGGACAGGGGCTTTTGGCTACACCTTC. Complete variable domain (other parts from reference TRBV29-1 and TRBJ1-2): SAVISQKPSRDICQRGTSLTIQCQVDSQVTMMFWYRQQPGQSLTLIATANQGSEATYESGFVIDKFPISRPNLTFSTLTVSNMSPEDSSIYLCSGTGAFGYTFGSGTRLTVV.

This clonotype was recorded a few times. This chain joins TRBV7-3 and TRBJ2-2, with D possibly being TRBD2 (5 bases). The CDR3 has 14 residues. The germline V and J ends were trimmed by 10 bases and 6 bases, with 18 bases remaining between them. Germline assignment: CDR1 SGHTA and CDR2 FQGTGA. Written as DNA, the CDR3 is TGTGCCACCTCACCCCGGGGTGGCGCCGGGGAGCTGTTTTTT. This encodes CATSPRGGAGELFF.

In this sample, this clonotype turned up many times. Germline and junction disagree at one end, which may indicate a read error. The V call is TRBV29-1, the J call TRBJ2-7; D is uncertain. The length of the CDR3 is 11 residues. Germline lookup yields CDR1 SQVTM and CDR2 ANQGSEA. The CDR3 is CSVGETYEQYF. DNA of the CDR3: TGCAGCGTTGGTGAGACCTATGAGCAGTACTTC.

On this clonotype itself: A much larger clone is a single base away; this may be a read error. Here the CDR3 DNA reads TGCAGCGCGGTCGGCGCGTGGAATTCAGATACGCAGTATTTT. Translated, it gives CSAVGAWNSDTQYF. The genes are TRBV29-1 and TRBJ2-3, with D hard to call. The V end was cut by 7 bases, the J end by 4 bases, with 18 bases between. The CDR3 consists of 14 residues. The germline gives CDR1 SQVTM, CDR2 ANQGSEA.

The V gene is TRBV20-1, the J gene TRBJ1-1, with TRBD1 identical over 7 bases. Germline loops: CDR1 DFQATT, CDR2 SNEGSKA (reference sequence). This CDR3 spans 14 amino acids. V lost 2 bases and J lost 2; bases outside the gene matches: 5. CDR3 nucleotides: TGCAGTGCTAGAACCAACAGGGGAAACACTGAAGCTTTCTTT. This gives the protein CSARTNRGNTEAFF.

This clonotype was detected many times. The chain joins TRBV7-2 to TRBJ2-3; 9 bases fit TRBD2. V trimming: 5 bases; J trimming: 2 bases; junction bases outside the gene matches: 5. The CDR3 is 15 amino acids. The V gene's germline CDR1 is SGHTA and CDR2 FQGNSA. DNA of the CDR3: TGTGCCAGCAGCCCCGCGGGGGGGTACACAGATACGCAGTATTTT. The encoded protein is CASSPAGGYTDTQYF. Full variable domain (missing parts from reference TRBV7-2 and TRBJ2-3): GAGVSQSPSNKVTEKGKDVELRCDPISGHTALYWYRQSLGQGLEFLIYFQGNSAPDKSGLPSDRFSAERTGGSVSTLTIQRTQQEDSAVYLCASSPAGGYTDTQYFGPGTRLTVL.

About this clonotype itself: Possible read error: a much larger clone is one base away. V gene TRBV12-3 or TRBV12-4 combines with J gene TRBJ2-1, with 15 nucleotides matching TRBD2. The CDR3 runs 16 residues. Germline trimming cut 10 bases from V and 6 bases from J; bases unmatched to any gene: 10. CDR3 in DNA: TGTGCCAACAGCCTAGGACTAGCGGGAGGGGGCAATGAGCAGTTCTTC. Amino acid sequence: CANSLGLAGGGNEQFF.

Note on this clonotype: Sequence at one end of the junction differs from germline and may be a read error. The V call is TRBV6-6, the J call TRBJ2-1; the D gene is possibly TRBD1 (7 bases). Germline CDR1 is MNHNY and CDR2 is SVGAGI (reference sequence). This CDR3 comprises 15 residues. The CDR3 spells CATGGGEGADNEQFF. CDR3 nucleotides: TGTGCCACAGGGGGAGGAGAGGGGGCGGACAATGAGCAGTTTTTC.

Of note for this clonotype: A much bigger clone sits one base away, suggesting this may be a read error. The chain joins TRBV7-2 to TRBJ2-5; no reliable D call. The last part of the DNA fits TRBJ2-7 better; the J call may be wrong. Germline CDR1 and CDR2: SGHTA and FQGNSA. This CDR3 comprises 13 residues. DNA for the CDR3: TGTGCCAGCAGCTTAAATCGCGGCGGCGAGCAGTACTTC. Amino acids: CASSLNRGGEQYF.

With respect to this clonotype: This may be a read error: a much more frequent sequence differs by one nucleotide. The V call is TRBV28, the J call TRBJ2-3; unclear D gene. This CDR3 comprises 12 residues. CDR1 MDHEN and CDR2 SYDVKM come from the germline V gene. The V and J ends lost 6 bases and 5 bases respectively, with 9 bases between them. CDR3 loop: CASRIGKDTQYF. CDR3 bases: TGTGCCAGCAGGATTGGGAAAGATACGCAGTATTTT.

The sample holds a few counts of this clonotype. The chain couples TRBV10-2 to TRBJ2-7, with 10 bases lining up with TRBD2. V lost 0 bases, J lost 5 bases, and 4 bases stayed unmatched. The CDR3 totals 15 residues. Per germline, CDR1 WSHSY and CDR2 SAAADI. The CDR3 spells CASSESTSGKNEQYF. CDR3 sequence (DNA): TGCGCCAGCAGTGAGTCCACTAGCGGGAAAAACGAGCAGTACTTC.

The chain has TRBV12-3 or TRBV12-4 and TRBJ2-3; TRBD2 is a possible D gene (6 bases). There are 15 residues in the CDR3. V was cut by 6 bases and J by 0 bases, with 13 bases left in between. The CDR3 DNA reads TGTGCCAGCAGCCATGGGGGAGGTAGCACAGATACGCAGTATTTT. It encodes CASSHGGGSTDTQYF.

This chain joins TRBV7-3 and TRBJ2-3, with 7 bases identical to TRBD2. The CDR3 covers 15 residues. Germline V gene sequence: CDR1 SGHTA, CDR2 FQGTGA. The trim removed 6 bases at V and 2 bases at J, leaving 8 bases unmatched. CDR3 DNA: TGTGCCAGCAGTATGGGCGGGGGATACACAGATACGCAGTATTTT. Translation gives CASSMGGGYTDTQYF. The full variable domain, in which reference TRBV7-3 and TRBJ2-3 provide the parts outside the CDR3, is GAGVSQTPSNKVTEKGKYVELRCDPISGHTALYWYRQSLGQGPEFLIYFQGTGAADDSGLPNDRFFAVRPEGSVSTLKIQRTERGDSAVYLCASSMGGGYTDTQYFGPGTRLTVL.